One and the same sample provided the 6 T cell receptor beta chains below, sequenced in a study of cytomegalovirus exposure and HLA in healthy donors. The PCR used 60 Vbeta and 13 Jbeta primers. Measured with immunoSEQ multiplex PCR; TCRdb has only the in-frame clones, and not every one. The sample holds about 100,000 clones, 74% seen once. Sequencing was carried out using PBMCs. The receptors originated from a woman aged 40 to 50 in good health and CMV-seropositive.

The chain joins TRBV2 to TRBJ1-4; D is perhaps TRBD1 (6 bases). Deletions cut 6 bases from V and 3 bases from J, with 11 bases between. CDR1 and CDR2 from the germline V gene are SNHLY and FYNNEI. The CDR3 has 14 residues. CDR3 loop: CASRRGGANEKLFF. The DNA of the CDR3 is TGTGCCAGCAGGAGGGGGGGAGCTAATGAAAAACTGTTTTTT.

The chain employs TRBV7-3 and TRBJ1-2; D gene ambiguous. The CDR3 runs 12 residues. The germline V gene encodes CDR1 SGHTA and CDR2 FQGTGA. V was clipped by 4 bases and J by 7 bases, with 10 bases between them. Here the CDR3 reads CASSSPFSGYTF. In DNA, the CDR3 is TGTGCCAGCAGCTCCCCCTTCTCTGGCTACACCTTC.

The chain links TRBV29-1 to TRBJ2-3, with TRBD2 matching over 8 bases. This CDR3 has 15 residues. Germline V CDR1 and CDR2: SQVTM, ANQGSEA. V trimming: 3 bases; J trimming: 2 bases; junction bases outside the gene matches: 7. CDR3 sequence (DNA): TGCAGCGTTGACGCGGGGGGAGGGAACACAGATACGCAGTATTTT. Residues: CSVDAGGGNTDTQYF.

This sequence joins TRBV19 and TRBJ1-2; D gene unclear. The V and J ends lost 5 bases and 3 bases respectively, with 13 bases between them. The CDR3 runs to 14 residues. CDR1 and CDR2 from the germline V gene are LNHDA and SQIVND (reference sequence). This CDR3 is CASSPTGMDYGYTF. CDR3 sequence (DNA): TGTGCCAGTAGTCCCACGGGTATGGACTATGGCTACACCTTC.

The V call is TRBV7-2, the J call TRBJ1-3, with D unclear. The CDR3 is 14 amino acids. Between the trimmed V and J ends, which lost 2 bases and 0 bases, there was a span of 5 bases. CDR1 is SGHTA, CDR2 FQGNSA, per germline. The CDR3 coding sequence is TGTGCCAGCAGCTTACCGAGCTCTGGAAACACCATATATTTT. It encodes CASSLPSSGNTIYF.

The V and J genes are TRBV7-2 and TRBJ1-2; the D gene is possibly TRBD1 (5 bases). The V end lost 1 base, the J end lost 8 bases, and 17 bases lay between the germline ends. Germline CDR1 and CDR2: SGHTA and FQGNSA. This CDR3 comprises 15 residues. CDR3 DNA: TGTGCCAGCAGCTTAGATAGCGGCAGGGAGGGAGGCTACACCTTC. It translates to CASSLDSGREGGYTF.